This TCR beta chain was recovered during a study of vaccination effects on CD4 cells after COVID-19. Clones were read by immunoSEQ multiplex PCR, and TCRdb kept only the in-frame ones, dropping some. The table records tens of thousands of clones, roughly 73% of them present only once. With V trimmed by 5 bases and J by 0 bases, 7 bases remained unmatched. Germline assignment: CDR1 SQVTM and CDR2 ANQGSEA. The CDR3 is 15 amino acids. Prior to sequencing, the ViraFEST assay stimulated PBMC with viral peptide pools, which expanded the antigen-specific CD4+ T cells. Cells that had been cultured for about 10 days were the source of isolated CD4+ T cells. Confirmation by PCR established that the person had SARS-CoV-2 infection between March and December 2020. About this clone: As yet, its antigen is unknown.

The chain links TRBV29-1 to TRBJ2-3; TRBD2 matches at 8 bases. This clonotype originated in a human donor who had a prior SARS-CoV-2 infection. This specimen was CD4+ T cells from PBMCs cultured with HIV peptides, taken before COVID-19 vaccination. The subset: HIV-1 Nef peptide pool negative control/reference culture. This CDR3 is CSVLGSGASTDTQYF. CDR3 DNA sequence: TGCAGCGTTCTGGGTAGCGGGGCTAGCACAGATACGCAGTATTTT.